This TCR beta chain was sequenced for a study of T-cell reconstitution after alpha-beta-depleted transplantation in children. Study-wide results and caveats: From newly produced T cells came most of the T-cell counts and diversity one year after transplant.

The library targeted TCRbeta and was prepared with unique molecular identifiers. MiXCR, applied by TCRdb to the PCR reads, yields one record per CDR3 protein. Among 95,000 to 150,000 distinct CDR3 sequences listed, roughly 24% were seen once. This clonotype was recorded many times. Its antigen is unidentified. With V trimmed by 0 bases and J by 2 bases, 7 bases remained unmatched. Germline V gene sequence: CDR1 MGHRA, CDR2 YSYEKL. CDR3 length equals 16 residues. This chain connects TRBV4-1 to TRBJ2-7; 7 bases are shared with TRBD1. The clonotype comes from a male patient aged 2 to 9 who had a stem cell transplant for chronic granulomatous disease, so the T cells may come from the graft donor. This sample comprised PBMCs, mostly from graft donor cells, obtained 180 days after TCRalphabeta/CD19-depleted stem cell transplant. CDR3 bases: TGCGCCAGCAGCCAAGATGCACAGGGGCTTGCCTACGAGCAGTACTTC. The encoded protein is CASSQDAQGLAYEQYF.